Listed here are 16 T cell receptor beta chains from one sample, sequenced in a study of T cells in women clearing cervical HPV infection. Using immunoSEQ multiplex PCR, the repertoire was profiled, and TCRdb retains in-frame clones only, with some absent. This table holds some 21,000 clones. The sequenced sample consisted of blood buffy coat. These receptors came from a woman aged 18 to 75 with a cervical HPV16 infection that either progressed to CIN3+ or cleared (not recorded which).

Comment on this clone: The read ends 3 residues before the CDR3 terminus; that terminus is restored from the germline J gene. This chain connects TRBV5-1 to TRBJ2-7; 7 bases are shared with TRBD1. V lost 2 bases to trimming and J lost 0 bases; unmatched junction nucleotides: 5. Per germline, CDR1 SGHRS and CDR2 YFSETQ. The CDR3 covers 15 residues. The CDR3 sequence is CASSLRTGTSYEQYF. The sequenced CDR3 bases are TGCGCCAGCAGCTTACGGACAGGTACCTCCTACGAG. The full variable domain, in which reference TRBV5-1 and TRBJ2-7 provide the parts outside the CDR3, is KAGVTQTPRYLIKTRGQQVTLSCSPISGHRSVSWYQQTPGQGLQFLFEYFSETQRNKGNFPGRFSGRQFSNSRSEMNVSTLELGDSALYLCASSLRTGTSYEQYFGPGTRLTVT.

To note about this clone: Sequencing ends 3 residues short of the CDR3 end; the germline J gene provides the rest. V usage is TRBV18 and J usage is TRBJ2-3, with D perhaps TRBD2 (5 bases). V was cut by 0 bases and J by 1 base, with 11 bases left in between. CDR1 and CDR2 (germline): KGHSH, LQKENI. The CDR3 runs to 16 residues. CDR3: CASSPPSAARTDTQYF. The CDR3 DNA, read in part, is TGTGCCAGCTCACCACCGTCAGCGGCTCGCACAGATACG.

About this clone itself: The CDR3 end lies 3 residues beyond the end of the read and is filled in from the germline J gene. The chain joins TRBV20-1 to TRBJ2-1; 14 bases map to TRBD2. From germline, CDR1 is DFQATT and CDR2 SNEGSKA (reference sequence). V dropped 6 bases and J dropped 9; count of bases not matched to a gene: 4. The CDR3 is made up of 13 amino acids. CDR3 bases read: TGCAGTGCACCGGGACTAGCGGGAGTTGAG. Protein sequence: CSAPGLAGVE. The whole CDR3 is CSAPGLAGVEQFF.

On this clone: The read finishes 3 residues shy of the CDR3 end, and the germline J gene is used to complete it. The V gene is TRBV19, the J gene TRBJ2-2; TRBD1 matches at 8 bases. The CDR3 runs to 16 residues. Germline CDR1 reads LNHDA; CDR2 reads SQIVND (reference sequence). CDR3 DNA, as far as it was read: TGTGCCAGTACCTTCGGACAGGGCCGATTTAATGAAAAG. This translates into CASTFGQGRFNEK. The CDR3 reads in full as CASTFGQGRFNEKLFF.

Comment on this clone: The read finishes 3 residues shy of the CDR3 end, and the germline J gene is used to complete it. The V call is TRBV20-1, the J call TRBJ1-6; possible D gene TRBD1, 6 bases. This CDR3 is built from 13 residues. Germline V gene data show CDR1 as DFQATT and CDR2 as SNEGSKA (reference sequence). Trimming left V 6 bases short and J 3 bases short, with 9 bases between. The part of the CDR3 DNA that was read is TGCAGTGCAAGGACAGTCTATAATTCACCC. Its translation is CSARTVYNSP. The whole CDR3 sequence is CSARTVYNSPLHF.

Remarks on this clone: The CDR3 is cut off 3 residues early in the read; its end comes from the germline J gene. The chain uses TRBV2 and TRBJ2-5; TRBD1 might be the D (6 bases). Between the trimmed V and J ends, which lost 9 bases and 3 bases, there was a span of 8 bases. Germline V gene data show CDR1 as SNHLY and CDR2 as FYNNEI. The CDR3 is 11 amino acids. The covered CDR3 bases are TGTGCCAGGGGGGCAAAAGAGACC. This codes for CARGAKET. In full, the CDR3 reads CARGAKETQYF.

With respect to this clone: The read comes to an end 3 residues before the CDR3 does, leaving the germline J gene to fill in the end. The V call is TRBV20-1, the J call TRBJ1-1, with 7 bases lining up with TRBD1. CDR3 size: 16 residues. J was trimmed by 1 base and V by 1 base; bases with no gene match: 9. Per germline, CDR1 DFQATT and CDR2 SNEGSKA (reference sequence). The sequenced CDR3 bases are TGCAGTGCTAGAGCTTCCGGGACAGCGAGGAACACTGAA. Translating gives CSARASGTARNTE. The entire CDR3 protein reads CSARASGTARNTEAFF.

In regard to this clone: Germline and junction disagree at one end, which may indicate a read error. With the read ending 3 residues before the CDR3 end, the germline J gene is used to fill in that end. Other nucleotide sequences in the sample specify the same CDR3. J is TRBJ1-3 and V is TRBV11-2; TRBD1 might be the D (5 bases). There are 15 residues in the CDR3. The germline V gene encodes CDR1 SGHAT and CDR2 FQNNGV. CDR3 loop: CASSLRGISGNTIYF. The CDR3 DNA, read in part, is TGTGCCAGCAGCTTACGGGGGATCTCTGGAAACACT.

Notes on this clone: The DNA ends 3 residues before the CDR3 does, and the rest of the CDR3 is filled in from the germline J gene. The chain joins TRBV7-3 to TRBJ1-1; 8 bases line up with TRBD1. The ends lost 5 bases at V and 2 bases at J; junction bases unmatched: 4. Germline V gene lookup returns CDR1 SGHTA and CDR2 FQGTGA. The CDR3 contains 14 residues. CDR3 DNA (partial): TGTGCCAGCAGCCAGGGGGCGGTAAACACTGAA. Translated: CASSQGAVNTE. From start to end, the CDR3 is CASSQGAVNTEAFF.

About this clone itself: Sequencing ends 3 residues short of the CDR3 end; the germline J gene provides the rest. The J gene is TRBJ2-1, the V gene TRBV6-2 or TRBV6-3; TRBD2 is a possible D gene (5 bases). Germline V gene data show CDR1 as MNHEY and CDR2 as SVGEGT. The CDR3 is 17 residues long. V was pared by 5 bases and J by 7 bases, with 24 bases between. CDR3 bases read: TGTGCCAGCAGTCCCCACCGGGGATTAAAAGGAAATAATGAG. Translation gives CASSPHRGLKGNNE. The full CDR3 is CASSPHRGLKGNNEQFF.

With regard to this clone: The CDR3 end lies 3 residues beyond the end of the read and is filled in from the germline J gene. The rearrangement joins TRBV14 to TRBJ1-2, with TRBD1 matching 9 bases. There are 15 residues in the CDR3. With V trimmed by 4 bases and J by 3 bases, 6 bases remained unmatched. The germline V gene has CDR1 SGHDN and CDR2 FVKESK. CDR3 sequence: CASSRRQGGDYGYTF. Partial CDR3 DNA: TGTGCCAGCAGCCGAAGACAGGGGGGAGACTATGGC. Variable domain in full (rest from reference TRBV14 and TRBJ1-2): EAGVTQFPSHSVIEKGQTVTLRCDPISGHDNLYWYRRVMGKEIKFLLHFVKESKQDESGMPNNRFLAERTGGTYSTLKVQPAELEDSGVYFCASSRRQGGDYGYTFGSGTRLTVV.

As regards this clone: Coverage ceases 3 residues before the CDR3 finishes, and the germline J gene fills in the end. This chain joins TRBV2 and TRBJ2-6; TRBD1 aligns across 7 bases. The CDR3 extends over 18 amino acids. In germline, CDR1 is SNHLY, CDR2 FYNNEI. With V trimmed by 6 bases and J by 0 bases, 11 bases remained unmatched. The CDR3 DNA, read in part, is TGTGCCAGCAGCCAGTACGGACAGGTCAACTCTGGGGCCAACGTC. Protein: CASSQYGQVNSGANV. In full, the CDR3 reads CASSQYGQVNSGANVLTF.

Comment on this clone: Sequencing ends 3 residues short of the CDR3 end; the germline J gene provides the rest. V usage is TRBV2 and J usage is TRBJ1-5; maybe TRBD1 (5 bases). V shed 6 bases and J shed 4 bases, with 16 bases lying between them. The CDR3 has 15 amino acids. Germline-derived CDR1 and CDR2 are SNHLY and FYNNEI. The chain's CDR3 is CASSPREVKNQPQHF. The part of the CDR3 DNA that was read is TGTGCCAGCAGCCCCAGGGAGGTGAAAAATCAGCCC.

On this clone: The sequenced fragment ends 3 residues before the CDR3 boundary, so the rest is inferred from the germline J gene. This chain joins TRBV5-1 and TRBJ2-3; 9 positions match TRBD2. The CDR3 is 18 residues long. Germline CDR1 is SGHRS and CDR2 is YFSETQ. Trimming at V came to 0 bases and at J to 4 bases, leaving 12 bases not matched to a gene. The CDR3: CASSLAALGGGASDTQYF. The sequenced part of the CDR3 DNA is TGCGCCAGCAGCTTGGCCGCTTTAGGCGGGGGGGCATCAGATACG.

To note about this clone: The read ends 3 residues early relative to the CDR3; the germline J gene fills the gap. The chain employs TRBV19 and TRBJ2-5, with 7 bases aligning to TRBD2. V gave up 4 bases and J gave up 2 bases; unmatched junction bases: 7. Germline lookup yields CDR1 LNHDA and CDR2 SQIVND (reference sequence). This CDR3 has 15 amino acids. CDR3 loop: CASSSHLGGQETQYF. The DNA read from the CDR3 is TGTGCCAGTAGTAGCCACCTCGGGGGGCAAGAGACC.

The CDR3 spells CASSTRLTDTQYF. The CDR3 DNA, read in part, is TGTGCCAGCAGCACCCGACTGACAGATACG. J is TRBJ2-3 and V is TRBV7-9; D is undetermined. Read sequence stops 3 residues before the CDR3 end, and the germline J gene provides the missing end. CDR3 length equals 13 residues. V dropped 5 bases and J dropped 3 bases, with 9 bases sitting between them. The germline V gene has CDR1 SEHNR and CDR2 FQNEAQ (reference sequence).